The 3 T cell receptor beta chains presented below share a single source sample, sequenced in a study of technical replicates of blood from a few donors. The data were produced by immunoSEQ multiplex PCR, yet TCRdb's version contains in-frame clones alone and is incomplete. The sample includes around 80,000 clones, around 90% seen only once; the top ten take about 0.26%. Sequencing was performed on T cells isolated from PBMCs. These receptors all come from a human donor in good health.

The gene calls are TRBV30 and TRBJ2-1, with 10 bases matching TRBD2. The V and J ends lost 3 bases and 7 bases, in that order; junction bases with no gene match: 9. CDR1 is GTSNPN and CDR2 is SVGIG in the germline V gene (reference sequence). The CDR3 is 15 amino acids. DNA of the CDR3: TGTGCCTGGAGCTTCGGAGCGGGGGGGCTTAATGAGCAGTTCTTC. Protein sequence: CAWSFGAGGLNEQFF.

This clone was seen once. The chain uses TRBV19 and TRBJ1-5; TRBD1 matches 11 bases. V trimming: 4 bases; J trimming: 6 bases; junction bases outside the gene matches: 11. The germline V gene encodes CDR1 LNHDA and CDR2 SQIVND (reference sequence). The CDR3 has 17 residues. CDR3 nucleotide sequence: TGTGCCAGTAGTAGGCCTGGGGACAGGGGGTTAGGTCAGCCCCAGCATTTT. It codes for CASSRPGDRGLGQPQHF.

This rearrangement joins TRBV7-8 to TRBJ1-5, with D unresolved. The V end lost 3 bases, the J end lost 1 base, and 10 bases lay between the germline ends. The CDR3 sequence is 15 residues long. Looked up from germline, CDR1 is SGHVS and CDR2 is FQNEAQ. CDR3 protein: CASSFGRESNQPQHF. DNA of the CDR3: TGTGCCAGCAGCTTTGGGAGGGAAAGCAATCAGCCCCAGCATTTT.